Each of the 26 T cell receptor beta chains below was sequenced from the same sample in a study of T cells after yellow fever vaccination. TCRdb passed the 5' RACE reads through MiXCR, listing each CDR3 protein once. The repertoire holds some 300,000 distinct CDR3 sequences, with approximately 10% as singletons. Material: CD4+ T cells sorted from PBMCs, obtained 5 days after the yellow fever booster vaccination. All receptors derive from a man aged 18 to 29 who received the YFV17D yellow fever vaccine.

The chain has TRBV6-1 and TRBJ1-5, with unresolved D. Germline values: CDR1 MNHNS, CDR2 SASEGT. CDR3 size: 12 residues. V was shortened by 8 bases and J by 7 bases, with 12 bases between the two germline ends. CDR3 DNA: TGTGCCAGCGGAACTTTAGGGCAGCCCCAGCATTTT. The encoded protein is CASGTLGQPQHF.

This chain's CDR3 is CASSPRSYEQYF. The CDR3 bases are TGTGCCAGCAGTCCGAGAAGCTACGAGCAGTACTTC. The gene calls are TRBV3-1 and TRBJ2-7; D gene uncertain. Germline V gives CDR1 LGHDT, CDR2 YNNKEL (reference sequence). The CDR3 totals 12 residues. V lost 6 bases, J lost 3 bases, and 9 bases lay in between.

The chain employs TRBV28 and TRBJ2-5; D is possibly TRBD2 (5 bases). CDR1 is MDHEN, CDR2 SYDVKM, per germline. The CDR3 totals 13 residues. V was cut by 2 bases and J by 5 bases, with 9 bases left in between. CDR3 bases: TGTGCCAGCAGTTTAACGGGGTCGGAGACCCAGTACTTC. Translating it yields CASSLTGSETQYF.

The sample holds a few counts of this clonotype. This chain joins TRBV21-1 and TRBJ2-7; the listed D gene, TRBD1, was not tested against the DNA. TRBV21-1 is given as a pseudogene. The CDR3 extends over 19 amino acids. Here the CDR3 DNA reads TGTGCCAGCAGCAAATTTTTCCGAGGCCGGGACAGCCAGTACTACGAGCAGTACGTC. It encodes CASSKFFRGRDSQYYEQYV.

This rearrangement joins TRBV30 to TRBJ1-2, with 8 positions matching TRBD1. This CDR3 has 14 amino acids. The germline V gene has CDR1 GTSNPN and CDR2 SVGIG (reference sequence). The junction had 11 bases not matched to a gene; V was cut back by 3 bases and J by 8 bases. Here the CDR3 reads CAWRRQGQVGGYTF. CDR3 nucleotide sequence: TGTGCCTGGAGACGACAGGGGCAGGTTGGGGGCTACACCTTC.

This clonotype was seen more than once but under ten times. The chain uses TRBV2 and TRBJ2-7, with D perhaps assigned TRBD1 or TRBD2 (5 bases each). Germline V lookup: CDR1 SNHLY, CDR2 FYNNEI. Trimming left V 2 bases short and J 7 bases short, with 9 bases between. The CDR3 spans 12 residues. The chain's CDR3 is CASSERDLEQYV. Written as DNA, the CDR3 is TGTGCCAGCAGTGAAAGGGACCTGGAGCAGTACGTC.

The sample holds a few counts of this clonotype. This chain joins TRBV6-2 or TRBV6-3 and TRBJ1-4, with D unresolved. Per the germline V gene, CDR1 is MNHEY and CDR2 is SVGEGT. The CDR3 totals 15 residues. Trimming stripped 2 bases from V and 3 bases from J, with 10 bases between. CDR3 in DNA: TGTGCCAGCAGTTACAACGGGTTCCCTAATGAAAAACTGTTTTTT. Translated, it gives CASSYNGFPNEKLFF.

This clonotype was counted only a few times. The chain combines TRBV7-9 with TRBJ1-6, with TRBD1 as a possible D gene (5 bases). V was pared by 5 bases and J by 1 base, with 15 bases between. The CDR3 is made up of 17 amino acids. Germline V lookup: CDR1 SEHNR, CDR2 FQNEAQ (reference sequence). Here the CDR3 DNA reads TGTGCCAGCAGCGCCGCAGGCGGGGGTTCCTATAATTCACCCCTCCACTTT. Translation: CASSAAGGGSYNSPLHF.

This clonotype turned up a few times. The V gene is TRBV5-4, the J gene TRBJ2-3, with D unresolved. The V gene's germline CDR1 is SGHNT and CDR2 YYREEE (reference sequence). V lost 4 bases and J 0 bases, leaving 12 bases between the germline ends. The CDR3 consists of 15 residues. The CDR3 region has the DNA TGTGCCAGCAGCCTGGCGTCCGCTAGCACAGATACGCAGTATTTT. This sequence encodes CASSLASASTDTQYF.

This chain uses TRBV6-2 or TRBV6-3 with TRBJ2-3, with 9 bases lining up with TRBD2. The CDR3 runs to 20 residues. V lost 6 bases and J lost 0; bases outside the gene matches: 19. Germline lookup yields CDR1 MNHEY and CDR2 SVGEGT. The CDR3 DNA reads as TGTGCCAGCAGGAGGCGGGGGGGCCGAACCTTACCTTCTAGCACAGATACGCAGTATTTT. It translates to CASRRRGGRTLPSSTDTQYF.

This clonotype was counted many times. This chain connects TRBV7-3 to TRBJ2-1; D is perhaps TRBD2 (6 bases). The V gene lost 8 bases and the J gene lost 10 bases, with 15 bases spanning the gap. This CDR3 has 12 amino acids. CDR1 and CDR2 (germline): SGHTA, FQGTGA. CDR3 nucleotides: TGTGCCAGCGGTCTCGCGGGGCGCGAGCAGTTCTTC. This gives the protein CASGLAGREQFF.

The V and J genes are TRBV7-2 and TRBJ2-5; 7 bases fit TRBD2. V was pared by 2 bases and J by 3 bases, with 3 bases of the junction left unmatched. The CDR3 runs to 14 residues. CDR1 is SGHTA and CDR2 is FQGNSA in the germline V gene. CDR3 amino acids: CASSLSLAEETQYF. Here the CDR3 DNA reads TGTGCCAGCAGCTTATCGCTAGCGGAAGAGACCCAGTACTTC.

A few counts support this clonotype. The V and J genes are TRBV7-3 and TRBJ2-3; possible D gene TRBD2, 5 bases. The CDR3 is 14 residues long. Trimming stripped 1 base from V and 4 bases from J, with 9 bases between. From germline, CDR1 is SGHTA and CDR2 FQGTGA. The CDR3 DNA is TGTGCCAGCAGCTTAAGGTCTAGCCCAGATACGCAGTATTTT. This encodes CASSLRSSPDTQYF.

This clonotype has just one count. J is TRBJ1-6 and V is TRBV12-3 or TRBV12-4; D possibly corresponds to TRBD1 (5 bases). V lost 5 bases, J lost 9 bases, and 14 bases lay in between. The CDR3 loop spans 14 amino acids. The CDR3 loop is CASSGPGFGSPLHF. The CDR3 bases are TGTGCCAGCAGTGGACCAGGGTTCGGTTCACCCCTCCACTTT.

The chain couples TRBV2 to TRBJ1-2; no definite D call. The germline V gene has CDR1 SNHLY and CDR2 FYNNEI. The CDR3 totals 14 residues. V was cut by 4 bases and J by 8 bases, with 17 bases left in between. The chain's CDR3 is CASSVLAGEGGYTF. The CDR3 nucleotides read TGTGCCAGCAGTGTTTTGGCCGGGGAGGGAGGCTACACCTTC.

The chain links TRBV7-2 to TRBJ2-1, with TRBD1 identical over 10 bases. Looked up from germline, CDR1 is SGHTA and CDR2 is FQGNSA. The CDR3 covers 16 residues. Trimming cost V 0 bases and J 7 bases; bases outside gene matches: 6. CDR3 loop: CASSLAGDRGRNEQFF. The CDR3 region has the DNA TGTGCCAGCAGCTTAGCAGGGGACAGGGGAAGAAATGAGCAGTTCTTC.

A few counts support this clonotype. The chain uses TRBV7-7 and TRBJ2-2, with TRBD1 matching over 9 bases. In germline, CDR1 is SSHAT, CDR2 FNYEAQ (reference sequence). The length of the CDR3 is 15 residues. The ends lost 3 bases at V and 6 bases at J; junction bases unmatched: 5. The chain's CDR3 is CASSFGQGLSGELFF. The DNA for the CDR3 is TGTGCCAGCAGCTTCGGACAGGGGTTGTCCGGGGAGCTGTTTTTT.

The chain links TRBV18 to TRBJ1-2; the D gene is possibly TRBD1 (6 bases). V was trimmed by 5 bases and J by 6 bases, leaving 13 bases between them. The CDR3 spans 13 residues. Germline CDR1 and CDR2: KGHSH and LQKENI. The CDR3 DNA follows: TGTGCCAGCTCAGGACAGATAAAGGATGGCTACACCTTC. Translated: CASSGQIKDGYTF.

The sample holds many counts of this clonotype. This chain links TRBV24-1 with TRBJ2-3, with TRBD2 matching over 8 bases. The V segment lost 4 bases and the J segment 4 bases; nucleotides outside the gene matches: 9. Per the germline V gene, CDR1 is KGHDR and CDR2 is SFDVKD. The CDR3 extends over 16 amino acids. The DNA for the CDR3 is TGTGCCACCAGTGACACTCGGGGTAGCGGGGCAGATACGCAGTATTTT. Translating gives CATSDTRGSGADTQYF.

This clonotype was seen only a few times. The chain recombines TRBV6-5 with TRBJ2-7; D not certain. Germline-derived CDR1 and CDR2 are MNHEY and SVGAGI. The V and J ends lost 1 base and 4 bases respectively, with 14 bases between them. This CDR3 region has 15 residues. CDR3 nucleotide sequence: TGTGCCAGCAGTTACTTCGGCGGTATCGGTTACGAGCAGTACTTC. Amino acid sequence: CASSYFGGIGYEQYF.

The V and J genes are TRBV18 and TRBJ2-3, with 9 bases that match TRBD2. CDR3 length: 15 amino acids. V was pared by 6 bases and J by 3 bases, with 7 bases of the junction left unmatched. Germline lookup yields CDR1 KGHSH and CDR2 LQKENI. The CDR3 spells CASSPVLAGTDTQYF. CDR3 sequence (DNA): TGTGCCAGCTCCCCGGTGCTAGCGGGGACAGATACGCAGTATTTT. Variable domain in full (rest from reference TRBV18 and TRBJ2-3): NAGVMQNPRHLVRRRGQEARLRCSPMKGHSHVYWYRQLPEEGLKFMVYLQKENIIDESGMPKERFSAEFPKEGPSILRIQQVVRGDSAAYFCASSPVLAGTDTQYFGPGTRLTVL.

Only a few counts were recorded for this clonotype. V is TRBV28 and J is TRBJ2-3, with TRBD1 identical over 7 bases. Germline loops: CDR1 MDHEN, CDR2 SYDVKM. The length of the CDR3 is 13 residues. V shed 8 bases, J shed 6 bases, and the junction held 8 bases outside the gene matches. CDR3 region: CASGTGDGDTQYF. The CDR3 DNA reads TGTGCCAGCGGCACAGGGGACGGGGATACGCAGTATTTT.

In its sample, this clonotype was seen a few times. The V gene is TRBV15, the J gene TRBJ2-2, with D perhaps being TRBD1 or TRBD2 (6 bases each). This CDR3 is built from 15 residues. CDR1 is LNHNV and CDR2 is YYDKDF in the germline V gene (reference sequence). V shed 4 bases and J shed 5 bases, with 14 bases lying between them. This CDR3 reads CATSTPRGGTGELFF. The DNA of the CDR3 is TGTGCCACCAGCACACCCAGAGGGGGGACCGGGGAGCTGTTTTTT.

The genes are TRBV2 and TRBJ1-5, with TRBD1 as a possible D gene (5 bases). Trimming removed 7 bases at V and 3 bases at J, with 19 bases between. The CDR3 runs 16 residues. Germline V CDR1 and CDR2: SNHLY, FYNNEI. In nucleotides, the CDR3 is TGTGCCAGCAAGGAGGGGCATTCGACCCCCAATCAGCCCCAGCATTTT. Its translation is CASKEGHSTPNQPQHF.

A few counts support this clonotype. CDR3 DNA sequence: TGTGCCAGCAGCCCCGAGCGGCGGTCATCTAACTATGGCTACACCTTC. Amino acid sequence: CASSPERRSSNYGYTF. The gene calls are TRBV5-6 and TRBJ1-2; D gene unclear. The CDR3 runs 16 residues. V was cut by 4 bases and J by 0 bases, with 16 bases left in between. CDR1 is SGHDT, CDR2 YYEEEE, per germline.

This clonotype was detected only a few times. The chain carries TRBV5-1 and TRBJ2-2, with D unclear. This CDR3 is built from 12 residues. Germline CDR1 is SGHRS and CDR2 is YFSETQ. The germline V and J ends were trimmed by 4 bases and 8 bases, with 9 bases remaining between them. The CDR3 is CASSQDAGELFF. CDR3 DNA: TGCGCCAGCAGCCAAGACGCAGGGGAGCTGTTTTTT.